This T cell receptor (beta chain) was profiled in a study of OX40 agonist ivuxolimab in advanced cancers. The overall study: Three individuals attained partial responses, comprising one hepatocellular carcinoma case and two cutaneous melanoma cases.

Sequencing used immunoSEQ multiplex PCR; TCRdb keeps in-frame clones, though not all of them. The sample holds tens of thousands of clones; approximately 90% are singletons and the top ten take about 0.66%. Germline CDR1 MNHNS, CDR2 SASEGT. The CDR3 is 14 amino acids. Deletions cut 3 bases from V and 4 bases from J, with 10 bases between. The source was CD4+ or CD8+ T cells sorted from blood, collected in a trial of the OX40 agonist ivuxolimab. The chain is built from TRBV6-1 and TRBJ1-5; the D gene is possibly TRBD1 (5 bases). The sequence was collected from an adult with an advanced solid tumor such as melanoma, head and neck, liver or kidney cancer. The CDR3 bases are TGTGCCAGCAGTGATCGGCAGGGTAATCAGCCCCAGCATTTT. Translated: CASSDRQGNQPQHF.